The 10 T cell receptor beta chains in this list originate from one sample, sequenced in a study of PD-1 blockade in classical Hodgkin lymphoma. TCRdb keeps only in-frame clones here, not all; method: immunoSEQ multiplex PCR. The table shows over 9,000 clones, with more than 75% occurring only once. As for time point: cycle 4 day 1 (C4D1), after 5 to 7 weeks of nivolumab. With no exception, relapse followed autologous stem cell transplantation in all patients, and brentuximab vedotin exposure varied. Isolation of CD8+ T cells from thawed PBMCs used magnetic negative selection. The specimen comprised CD8+ T cells from blood, sampled before the fourth cycle of nivolumab. These receptor sequences come from a human donor with classical Hodgkin lymphoma. The donor label of this sample is uncertain.

The J gene is TRBJ2-7, the V gene TRBV21-1. TRBV21-1 represents a pseudogene. The CDR3 spans 15 residues. CDR3 coding DNA: TGTGCCAGCAGCATCTCCCGGGCATTCTCCTACGAGCAGTACTTC. Translating gives CASSISRAFSYEQYF.

The chain employs TRBV5-8 and TRBJ1-2; 10 nucleotides line up with TRBD1. After removal of 3 bases from V and 4 bases from J, the junction contained 12 bases not matched to a gene. Germline lookup yields CDR1 SGHTS and CDR2 YDEGEE. The CDR3 has 17 amino acids. DNA of the CDR3: TGTGCCAGCAGCTCCCGGGACAGGGGTGTCCGGAGCTATGGCTACACCTTC. It codes for CASSSRDRGVRSYGYTF.

The chain is built from TRBV13 and TRBJ2-1; D remains unclear. Germline-derived CDR1 and CDR2 are PRHDT and FYEKMQ (reference sequence). V lost 0 bases, J lost 9 bases, and 12 bases lay in between. The CDR3 sequence is 14 residues long. CDR3 sequence reads: CASSLGPPGCEQFF. Here the CDR3 DNA reads TGTGCCAGCAGCTTAGGACCCCCGGGTTGTGAGCAGTTCTTC.

The chain couples TRBV15 to TRBJ1-4, with a tentative D call TRBD1 (5 bases). Trimming cost V 0 bases and J 7 bases, with 12 bases left between them. The CDR3 spans 15 residues. The germline gives CDR1 LNHNV, CDR2 YYDKDF (reference sequence). CDR3 loop: CATSRDLGVSEKLFF. CDR3 DNA: TGTGCCACCAGCAGAGATTTGGGGGTCAGTGAAAAACTGTTTTTT.

This sequence joins TRBV15 and TRBJ2-7, with D maybe TRBD2 (5 bases). The germline CDR1 and CDR2 sequences are LNHNV and YYDKDF (reference sequence). Trimming removed 0 bases from V and 7 bases from J, with 28 bases in between. This CDR3 has 19 residues. CDR3 sequence: CATSRDLGLPIWGAWEQYF. The CDR3 bases are TGTGCCACCAGCAGAGATTTAGGCCTACCTATTTGGGGAGCGTGGGAGCAGTACTTC.

The V gene is TRBV4-3, the J gene TRBJ2-3; TRBD2 matches 10 bases. The CDR3 totals 17 residues. V trimming: 0 bases; J trimming: 3 bases; junction bases outside the gene matches: 6. Germline V gene sequence: CDR1 LGHNA, CDR2 YSLEER. CDR3 bases: TGCGCCAGCAGCCAAGATTGGGGACTAGCGCTAACAGATACGCAGTATTTT. This translates into CASSQDWGLALTDTQYF.

The V call is TRBV7-2, the J call TRBJ2-3, with D tentatively TRBD1 or TRBD2 (5 bases each). Per the germline V gene, CDR1 is SGHTA and CDR2 is FQGNSA. This CDR3 comprises 14 residues. The V gene lost 5 bases and the J gene lost 10 bases, with 19 bases spanning the gap. DNA of the CDR3: TGTGCCAGCAGCCCGGGACCCCGCCTAGTTCCGCAGTATTTT. Amino acid sequence: CASSPGPRLVPQYF.

The chain has TRBV5-4 and TRBJ2-7, with D uncertain. Trimming took 0 bases from V and 3 from J, leaving 7 bases between them. The CDR3 consists of 13 residues. CDR1 and CDR2 from the germline V gene are SGHNT and YYREEE (reference sequence). The CDR3 nucleotides are TGTGCCAGCAGCTTGGACGGGTACTACGAGCAGTACTTC. Its translation: CASSLDGYYEQYF.

J is TRBJ1-5 and V is TRBV15; 8 nucleotides line up with TRBD1. CDR1 and CDR2 (germline): LNHNV, YYDKDF (reference sequence). CDR3 size: 17 residues. V shed 8 bases, J shed 3 bases, and the junction held 15 bases outside the gene matches. The CDR3 loop reads CATGGSPQGELNQPQHF. CDR3 nucleotides: TGTGCCACCGGGGGCTCGCCACAGGGGGAACTCAATCAGCCCCAGCATTTT.

The genes are TRBV2 and TRBJ1-4; 8 bases are shared with TRBD1. After removal of 6 bases from V and 7 bases from J, the junction contained 10 bases not matched to a gene. The CDR3 length is 15 residues. Germline loops: CDR1 SNHLY, CDR2 FYNNEI. Here the CDR3 DNA reads TGTGCCAGCAGCGAGGGACAGGCATTTGGTGAAAAACTGTTTTTT. Protein sequence: CASSEGQAFGEKLFF.